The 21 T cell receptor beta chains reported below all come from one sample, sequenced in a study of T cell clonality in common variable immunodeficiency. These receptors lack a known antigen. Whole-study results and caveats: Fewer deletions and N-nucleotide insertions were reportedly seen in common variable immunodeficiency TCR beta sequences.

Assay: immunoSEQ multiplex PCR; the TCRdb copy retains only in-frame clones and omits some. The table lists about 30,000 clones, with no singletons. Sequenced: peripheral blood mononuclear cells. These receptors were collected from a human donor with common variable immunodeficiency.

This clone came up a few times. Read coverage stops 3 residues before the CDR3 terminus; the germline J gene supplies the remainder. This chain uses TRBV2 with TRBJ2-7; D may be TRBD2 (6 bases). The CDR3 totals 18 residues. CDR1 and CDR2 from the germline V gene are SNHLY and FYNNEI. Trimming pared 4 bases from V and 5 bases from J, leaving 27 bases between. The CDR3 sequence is CASSVGTYSGASSDEQYF. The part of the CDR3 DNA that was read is TGTGCCAGCAGTGTCGGGACTTATAGTGGGGCTAGTAGCGACGAG.

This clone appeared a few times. The CDR3: CASSLRRPGTNEKLFF. The part of the CDR3 DNA that was read is TGTGCCAGCAGCTTACGCCGTCCAGGAACAAATGAAAAA. The V call is TRBV7-6, the J call TRBJ1-4; the D is unclear. With the read ending 3 residues before the CDR3 end, the germline J gene is used to fill in that end. Germline V gene data show CDR1 as SGHVS and CDR2 as FNYEAQ. The CDR3 length is 16 residues. Trimming stripped 2 bases from V and 5 bases from J, with 15 bases between.

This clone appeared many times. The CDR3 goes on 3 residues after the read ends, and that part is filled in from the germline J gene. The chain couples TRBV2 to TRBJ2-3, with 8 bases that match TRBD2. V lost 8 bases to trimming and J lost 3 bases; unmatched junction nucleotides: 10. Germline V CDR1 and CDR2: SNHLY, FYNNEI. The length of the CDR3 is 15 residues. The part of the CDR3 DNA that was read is TGTGCCAGCCGCTCCGCAAGCGGGGGTACAGATACG. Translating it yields CASRSASGGTDT. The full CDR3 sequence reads CASRSASGGTDTQYF.

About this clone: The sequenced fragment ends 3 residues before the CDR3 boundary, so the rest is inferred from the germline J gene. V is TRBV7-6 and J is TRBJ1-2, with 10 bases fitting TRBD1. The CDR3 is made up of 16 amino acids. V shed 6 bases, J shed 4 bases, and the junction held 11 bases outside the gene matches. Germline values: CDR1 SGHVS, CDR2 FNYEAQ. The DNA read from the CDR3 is TGTGCCAGCAGTTATACTCCGGGACAGGGGCCCTATGGC. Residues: CASSYTPGQGPYG. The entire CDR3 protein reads CASSYTPGQGPYGYTF.

The CDR3 region is CATSAGGQGSYEQYF. CDR3 bases read: TGTGCCACCTCGGCGGGGGGACAGGGCTCCTACGAG. The gene calls are TRBV18 and TRBJ2-7; maybe TRBD1 (9 bases). The read ends 3 residues early relative to the CDR3; the germline J gene fills the gap. From germline, CDR1 is KGHSH and CDR2 LQKENI. The CDR3 totals 15 residues. The V end lost 10 bases, the J end lost 0 bases, and 19 bases lay between the germline ends.

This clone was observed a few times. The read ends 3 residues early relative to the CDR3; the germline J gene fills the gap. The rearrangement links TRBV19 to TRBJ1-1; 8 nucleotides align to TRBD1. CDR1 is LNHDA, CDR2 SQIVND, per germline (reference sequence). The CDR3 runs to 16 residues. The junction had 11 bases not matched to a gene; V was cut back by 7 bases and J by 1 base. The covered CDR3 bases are TGTGCCAGTAAGCTAGGACAGGGTAAAGGGAACACTGAA. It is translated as CASKLGQGKGNTE. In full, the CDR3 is CASKLGQGKGNTEAFF.

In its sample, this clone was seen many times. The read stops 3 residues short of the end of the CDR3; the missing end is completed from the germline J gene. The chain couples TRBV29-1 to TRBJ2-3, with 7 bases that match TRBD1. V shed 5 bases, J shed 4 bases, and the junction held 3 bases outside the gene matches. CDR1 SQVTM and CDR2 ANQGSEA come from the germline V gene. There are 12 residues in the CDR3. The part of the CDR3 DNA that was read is TGCAGCGTTTCACAGGGGTCAGATACG. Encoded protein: CSVSQGSDT. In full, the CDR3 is CSVSQGSDTQYF.

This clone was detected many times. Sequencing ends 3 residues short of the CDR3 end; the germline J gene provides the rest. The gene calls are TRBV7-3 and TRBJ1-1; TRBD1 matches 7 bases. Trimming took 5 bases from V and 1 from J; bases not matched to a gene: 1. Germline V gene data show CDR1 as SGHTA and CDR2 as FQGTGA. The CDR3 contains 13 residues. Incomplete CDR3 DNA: TGTGCCAGCAGCCCAGGGGGGAACACTGAA. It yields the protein CASSPGGNTE. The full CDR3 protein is CASSPGGNTEAFF.

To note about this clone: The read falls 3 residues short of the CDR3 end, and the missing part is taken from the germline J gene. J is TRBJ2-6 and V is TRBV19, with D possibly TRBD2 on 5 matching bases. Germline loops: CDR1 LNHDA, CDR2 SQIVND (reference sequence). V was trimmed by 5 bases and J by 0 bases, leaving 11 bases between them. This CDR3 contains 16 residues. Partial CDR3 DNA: TGTGCCAGTAGTCCCCGGGGTGACTCTGGGGCCAACGTC. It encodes CASSPRGDSGANV. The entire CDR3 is CASSPRGDSGANVLTF.

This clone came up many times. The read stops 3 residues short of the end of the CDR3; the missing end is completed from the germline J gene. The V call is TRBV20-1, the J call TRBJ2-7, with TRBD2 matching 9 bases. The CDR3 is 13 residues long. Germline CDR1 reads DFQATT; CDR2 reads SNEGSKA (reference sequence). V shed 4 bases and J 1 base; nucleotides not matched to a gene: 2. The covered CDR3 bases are TGCAGTGCTACGGCGGGGGGGTCCTACGAG. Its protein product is CSATAGGSYE. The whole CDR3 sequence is CSATAGGSYEQYF.

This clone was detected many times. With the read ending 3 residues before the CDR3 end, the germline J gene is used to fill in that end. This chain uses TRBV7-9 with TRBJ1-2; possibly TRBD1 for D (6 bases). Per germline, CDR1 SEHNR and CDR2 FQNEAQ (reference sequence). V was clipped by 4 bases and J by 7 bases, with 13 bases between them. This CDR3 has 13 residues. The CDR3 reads CASSSAGGPGYTF. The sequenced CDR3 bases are TGTGCCAGCAGCTCCGCGGGGGGCCCTGGC.

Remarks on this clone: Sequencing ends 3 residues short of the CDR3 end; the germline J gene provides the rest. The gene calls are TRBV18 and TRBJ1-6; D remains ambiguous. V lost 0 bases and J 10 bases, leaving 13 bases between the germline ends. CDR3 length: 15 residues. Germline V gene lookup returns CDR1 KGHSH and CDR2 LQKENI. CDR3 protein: CASSPPFGDWSPLHF. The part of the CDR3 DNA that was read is TGTGCCAGCTCACCACCCTTCGGGGATTGGTCACCC.

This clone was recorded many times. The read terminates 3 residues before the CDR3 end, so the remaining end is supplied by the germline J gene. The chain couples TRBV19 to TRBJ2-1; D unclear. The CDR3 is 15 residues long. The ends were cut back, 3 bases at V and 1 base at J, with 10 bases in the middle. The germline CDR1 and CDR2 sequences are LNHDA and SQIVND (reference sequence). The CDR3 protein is CASSIRLWSYNEQFF. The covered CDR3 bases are TGTGCCAGTAGTATCCGACTTTGGTCCTACAATGAG.

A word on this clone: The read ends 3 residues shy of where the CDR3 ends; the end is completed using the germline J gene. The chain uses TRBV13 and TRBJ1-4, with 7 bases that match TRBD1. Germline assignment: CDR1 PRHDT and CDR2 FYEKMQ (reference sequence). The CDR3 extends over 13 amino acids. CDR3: CASSPGQDVKLFF. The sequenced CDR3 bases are TGTGCCAGCAGCCCAGGACAGGACGTGAAA.

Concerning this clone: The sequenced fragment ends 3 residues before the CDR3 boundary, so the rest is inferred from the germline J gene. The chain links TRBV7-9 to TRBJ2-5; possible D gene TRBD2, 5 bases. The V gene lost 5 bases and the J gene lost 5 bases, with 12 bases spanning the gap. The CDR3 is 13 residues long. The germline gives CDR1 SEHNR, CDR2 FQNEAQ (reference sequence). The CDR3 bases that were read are TGTGCCAGCAGCCTCGGGGAGCTGGAGACC. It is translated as CASSLGELET. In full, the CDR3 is CASSLGELETQYF.

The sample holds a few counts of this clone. Partial CDR3 DNA: TGTGCCACTGGGACAAGGAGTACCTACGAG. It codes for CATGTRSTYE. The entire CDR3 sequence reads CATGTRSTYEQYF. The genes are TRBV6-4 and TRBJ2-7, with D perhaps matching TRBD1 (6 bases). The read is 3 residues too short to cover the CDR3 end, so that end is filled in from the germline J gene. CDR1 MRHNA and CDR2 SNTAGT come from the germline V gene. This CDR3 comprises 13 residues. Trimming removed 10 bases from V and 2 bases from J, with 15 bases in between.

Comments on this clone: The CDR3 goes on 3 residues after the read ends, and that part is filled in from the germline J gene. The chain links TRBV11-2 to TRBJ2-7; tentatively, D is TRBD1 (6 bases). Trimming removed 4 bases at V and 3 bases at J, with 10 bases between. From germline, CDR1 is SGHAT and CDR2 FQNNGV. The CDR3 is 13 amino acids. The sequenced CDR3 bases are TGTGCCAGCAGCTCTCCGGGACACTACGAG. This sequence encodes CASSSPGHYE. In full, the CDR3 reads CASSSPGHYEQYF.

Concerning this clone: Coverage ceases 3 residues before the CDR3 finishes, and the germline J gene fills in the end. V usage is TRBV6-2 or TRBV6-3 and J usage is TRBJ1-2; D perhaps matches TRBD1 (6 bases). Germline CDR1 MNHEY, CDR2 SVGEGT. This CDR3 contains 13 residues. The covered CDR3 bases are TGTGCCAGCAGTTGGGGTCAGGGGATCGAC. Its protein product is CASSWGQGID. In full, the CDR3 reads CASSWGQGIDYTF.

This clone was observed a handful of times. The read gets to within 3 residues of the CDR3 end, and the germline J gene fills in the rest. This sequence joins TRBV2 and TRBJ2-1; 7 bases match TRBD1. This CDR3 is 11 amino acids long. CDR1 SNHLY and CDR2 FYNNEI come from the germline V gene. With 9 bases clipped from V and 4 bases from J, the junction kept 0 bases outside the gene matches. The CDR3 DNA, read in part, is TGTGCCAGGGGACAGTACAATGAG. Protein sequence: CARGQYNE. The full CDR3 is CARGQYNEQFF.

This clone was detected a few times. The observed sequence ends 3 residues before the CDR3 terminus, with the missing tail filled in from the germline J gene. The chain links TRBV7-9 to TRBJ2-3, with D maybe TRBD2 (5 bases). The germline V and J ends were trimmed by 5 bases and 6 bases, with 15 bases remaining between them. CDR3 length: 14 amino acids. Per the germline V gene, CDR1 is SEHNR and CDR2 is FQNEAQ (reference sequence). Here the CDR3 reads CASSGAHTGDTQYF. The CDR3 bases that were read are TGTGCCAGCAGCGGAGCGCATACGGGGGATACG. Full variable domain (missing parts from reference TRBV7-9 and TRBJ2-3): DTGVSQNPRHKITKRGQNVTFRCDPISEHNRLYWYRQTLGQGPEFLTYFQNEAQLEKSRLLSDRFSAERPKGSFSTLEIQRTEQGDSAMYLCASSGAHTGDTQYFGPGTRLTVL.

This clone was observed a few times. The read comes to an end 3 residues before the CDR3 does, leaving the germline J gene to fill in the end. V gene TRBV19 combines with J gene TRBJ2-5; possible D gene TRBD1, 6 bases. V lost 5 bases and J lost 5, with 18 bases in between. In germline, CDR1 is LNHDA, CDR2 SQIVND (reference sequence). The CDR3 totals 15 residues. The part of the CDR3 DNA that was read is TGTGCCAGTAGTTTTAAGGGGGTCTTCGGGGAGACC. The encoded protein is CASSFKGVFGET. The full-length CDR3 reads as CASSFKGVFGETQYF.